Sequencing of this TCR beta chain was carried out in a study of cytomegalovirus exposure and HLA in healthy donors (dated by TCRdb to between 2016 and 2019). For context, the study as a whole: An earlier analysis of several hundred of the donors reported over 250 Gb of sequence data and roughly 120 million unique TCR beta sequences obtained from around 170 million T cells. Four to six DR-DQ haplotypes were handled as single units for association and clustering, since linkage in the cohort was strong. Of the 300 to 450 genotyped donors, 80% to 90% were placed in the genetic ancestry cluster associated with self-reported Caucasian donors. To study patterns of TCR occurrence, a later analysis re-analyzed previously published TCR beta repertoires from under 750 donors and added high-resolution HLA genotyping. The study aimed to test whether signatures of past pathogen exposure could be identified by cataloging public T cell receptors. An earlier analysis of 587 of the donors used high-throughput TCR beta sequencing to judge whether each TCR beta V gene segment behaved as functional or pseudogenic. Around 300 gigabases of sequencing data and some 85 million unique TCR sequences were included in an early release covering 550 to 650 HLA-typed donors. All discovery cohort repertoires had been generated on a single sequencing platform. Donor age, sex, ethnicity and CMV serostatus were collected together with the repertoire data. In addition to the first cohort of 666 subjects, a separate validation cohort of 130 or so different subjects was used. Typing coverage varied by locus: roughly 629-630 donors for A, B, C, DRB1 and DQB1; roughly 560 for DQA1; nearly 610 for DPA1; 450 to 480 for DPB1. Using immunosequencing, the study profiled T cell repertoires from about 650 subjects and related those repertoires to cytomegalovirus serostatus. On average, 235,054 unique TCR beta nucleotide sequences were sequenced per donor among several hundred genotyped donors of the cohort, with about 17% of those sequences being non-productive. Rather than using new phenotypic data, the later analysis identified candidate immune exposures from TCR beta sequences and from how often those sequences occurred across donors. To predict cytomegalovirus infection status, the study brought together high-throughput TCR immunosequencing, statistical association of individual TCRs with disease status, and machine learning. HLA typing covered class I and class II loci at four-digit resolution. In a later genetic analysis, genome-wide SNP genotypes for 398 of the 666 donors were used, and that subset was treated as a discovery cohort.

Notes on this clone: This clone's antigen is unknown. Base qualities are not recorded, but no much larger clone differs from it by a single base.

The cohort comprised hundreds of healthy bone marrow donors. Cohort members were all nominally healthy when sampled, although unrecorded immune exposures were likely present. The donor tested CMV seropositive and was one of the 289 seropositive cohort members. Every donor gave a peripheral blood sample, and the peripheral blood mononuclear cells from that sample were used for TCR beta sequencing. Genomic DNA extraction from the blood cell samples was performed with the Qiagen DNeasy Blood Extraction Kit. The protocol used for the library was the immunoSEQ multiplex PCR assay. The multiplex PCR relied on a mix of 60 forward primers for TCR Vbeta segments and 13 reverse primers for TCR Jbeta segments. Amplification of the CDR3 region of rearranged TCR beta genes was performed with a multiplex PCR assay on genomic DNA. The amplified TCR beta libraries were sequenced on the Illumina HiSeq System as 87-base-pair reads. On the authors' methods: Across the roughly 600 repertoires, a later analysis counted roughly 77 million unique TCR beta chains, 9.5 million to 13 million of which were shared by at least two donors. Raw reads were error-corrected and collapsed into unique sequences with a nearest-neighbor algorithm that merged closely related sequences to remove PCR and sequencing errors. Alignment of CDR3 sequences to IMGT reference sequences was used to assign V, D and J gene segments. For a sequence to be retained, a match of at least six nucleotides to both a V gene segment and a J gene segment was required. A rearrangement counted as productive if the CDR3 had no stop codons and remained in frame with V and J, and every other rearrangement counted as non-productive. CDR3 was defined according to IMGT convention as the region running from the second conserved V-encoded cysteine to the conserved J-encoded phenylalanine. Sequences without an unambiguous match to a single V gene segment were excluded from the earlier analysis of approximately 600 of the donors. An earlier analysis of roughly 590 of the donors called V segments functional above 56.7% productive rearrangements and segregating when the between-donor standard deviation exceeded 5%. A statistical classification framework was built for diagnosing cytomegalovirus status from the catalog of TCR beta chain sequences. V and J gene assignment, in a later analysis, came from comparing TCR nucleotide sequences with IMGT/GENE-DB human TR gene sequences. A later analysis assigned CDR3 sequences and most-parsimonious VDJ recombination scenarios with the TCRdist pipeline. In a later analysis, each TCR beta chain was defined by its CDR3 amino acid sequence together with its V-gene family, and reads without a unique V-gene family were excluded. A later analysis removed roughly 590 highly shared, low-generation-probability nucleotide sequences to deal with suspected cross-contamination and a sequencing artifact. A later analysis calculated a clonal expansion index for each public chain from normalized within-repertoire ranks of inferred template counts. Generation probabilities in a later analysis came from a VDJ recombination model fitted to out-of-frame rearrangements, and those results were checked against IGoR. Hypergeometric tests were used in a later analysis to score TCR-TCR, TCR-HLA and TCR-CMV co-occurrence, with a repertoire-size bias correction applied to the TCR pairs. False discovery rates were estimated in a later analysis by permuting HLA or CMV assignments 20 times. A later analysis grouped co-occurring TCRs with DBSCAN, adding TCRdist sequence similarity when clustering within HLA-allele-positive subsets. Repertoires with fewer than 30,000 or more than 120,000 public chains were left out of co-occurrence clustering, as were a handful of repertoires with anomalous nucleotide sharing. Entries here come from immuneACCESS through TCRdb and include only in-frame sequences with V and J called. Some clones fail to appear in such tables; in the studies checked, an unresolved V gene covers under half of the shortfall, and the cause of the remainder is unknown. V and J calls and clone size follow that table, whereas D and trimming were derived from the DNA. Within this sample are approximately 160,000 clones, with approximately 80% of them counted one time only. Of the sample, about 2.4% falls within the top ten clones.

What the authors observed across the whole study: Across donors, most TCR sequences were observed very rarely, whereas some public TCRs were present in many individuals. Sequencing depth was assumed to be roughly uniform across donors in the presence/absence analyses, though that assumption may not hold. Assigning TCR associations to individual alleles was difficult when HLA alleles, especially DR and DQ, strongly co-occurred. At a false discovery rate of 0.05, a later analysis linked some 18,000 TCR beta sequences to specific HLA alleles. In a later analysis, HLA-associated TCR beta chains showed more clonal expansion and lower generation probabilities than non-associated chains that were equally common. The sequencing pipeline was judged likely to have produced a cluster of highly shared sequence variants as a technical artifact. A later genetic analysis reported fewer N-insertions in productive TCRs among donors in an Asian-associated ancestry cluster than the roughly 700-donor mean. A further reported finding was that TCR beta sequences accurately predicted the HLA-A and HLA-B alleles for most subjects in the first cohort. CMV serostatus was the only immune exposure information available for the cohort. It was suggested by the authors that the approach could potentially be generalized to other disease states and immunological phenotypes. Because some donors lacked HLA typing at each locus, the association tests relied only on the typed subset. The classifier was reported to diagnose cytomegalovirus status with high specificity and sensitivity in both the original cohort and the validation cohort. According to a later analysis, most CMV-associated TCR beta chains appeared to be HLA-restricted, and the HLA associations seemed to be driven largely by CMV exposure. In vitro tests confirmed that a few of the cytomegalovirus-associated TCR beta chains recognize cytomegalovirus antigens. A later analysis reported that several top co-occurrence clusters appeared linked to parvovirus B19, influenza, CMV and Epstein-Barr virus. The study listed 150 to 200 TCR beta chains as associated with cytomegalovirus. Some IMGT-functional V segments, including TRBV6-2 and TRBV6-3, could not be told apart with the 87-base-pair reads, so those segments were excluded. In a later analysis, TCR association rates were found to vary across HLA loci, with the most associated TCRs seen for DRB1 alleles and the fewest for HLA-C alleles. Because counts were too low, 15 to 20 rarely observed V segments, including chromosome 9 orphons, were excluded from the earlier analysis of 500 to 700 of the donors. Correlated functional status among segregating V segments might be attributable to linkage disequilibrium, but an unknown experimental factor could not be ruled out. This cohort had only TCR beta chains sequenced, and the lack of alpha or paired-chain data limited which features could be detected. Broadly in line with IMGT annotations, most TCR beta V segments showed up in productive rearrangements about 90% or about 30% of the time in an earlier analysis of approximately 600 of the donors. V-gene and J-gene trimming of TCR beta chains was associated with a missense DCLRE1C variant in a later genetic analysis, and the association was replicated in an independent cohort.

The CDR3 runs 19 residues from the cysteine to the phenylalanine. CDR3 DNA is the only sequence kept; it has 57 bases, read in frame from the first base. CDR1 SGHRS and CDR2 YFSETQ were looked up in the germline V gene. Germline trimming: 3 bases from V, 5 bases from J; junction bases outside gene matches: 19. Source material: PBMCs. The chain uses TRBV5-1 and TRBJ2-1; 8 bases in the junction line up with TRBD2. This TCR was recovered from a woman aged 40-49 years in good health and CMV-seropositive. This receptor carries the CDR3 CASSSLSSFSGVSHNEQFF. The DNA is TGCGCCAGCAGCTCGCTATCCTCCTTTAGCGGGGTTTCCCACAATGAGCAGTTCTTC.